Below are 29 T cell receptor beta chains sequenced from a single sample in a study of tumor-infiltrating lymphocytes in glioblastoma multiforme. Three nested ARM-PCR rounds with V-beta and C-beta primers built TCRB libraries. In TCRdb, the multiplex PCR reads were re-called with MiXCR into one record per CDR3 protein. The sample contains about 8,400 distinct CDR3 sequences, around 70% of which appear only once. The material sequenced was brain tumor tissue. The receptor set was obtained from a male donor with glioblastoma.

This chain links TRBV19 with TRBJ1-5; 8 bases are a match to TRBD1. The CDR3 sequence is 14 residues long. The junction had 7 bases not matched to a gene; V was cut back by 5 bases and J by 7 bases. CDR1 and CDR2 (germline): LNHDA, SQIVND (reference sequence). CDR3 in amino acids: CASSSPGQAQPQHF. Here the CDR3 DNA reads TGTGCCAGTAGTTCCCCGGGACAGGCACAGCCCCAGCATTTT.

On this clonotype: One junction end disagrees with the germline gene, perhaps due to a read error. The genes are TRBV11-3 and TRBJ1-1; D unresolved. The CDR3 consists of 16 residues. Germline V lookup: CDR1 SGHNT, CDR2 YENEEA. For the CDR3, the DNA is TGTGCCAGCAGCTTCAAGAGTGCAGGTCTGAACACTGAAGTTTTCTTT. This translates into CASSFKSAGLNTEVFF.

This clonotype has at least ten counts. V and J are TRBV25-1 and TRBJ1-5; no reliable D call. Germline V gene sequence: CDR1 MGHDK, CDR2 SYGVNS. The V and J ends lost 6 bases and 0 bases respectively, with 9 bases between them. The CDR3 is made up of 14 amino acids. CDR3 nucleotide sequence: TGTGCCAGCAGCGAGCCCGGTAGCAATCAGCCCCAGCATTTT. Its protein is CASSEPGSNQPQHF.

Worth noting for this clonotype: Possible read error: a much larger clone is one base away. The CDR3 DNA sequence: TGTGCCAGCAGCGGGGGGACTAGCGGGAGTGAGACCCAGTACTTC. It encodes CASSGGTSGSETQYF. The chain couples TRBV7-3 to TRBJ2-5; 14 nucleotides line up with TRBD2. The CDR3 totals 15 residues. The V gene's germline CDR1 is SGHTA and CDR2 FQGTGA. After removal of 5 bases from V and 5 bases from J, the junction contained 4 bases not matched to a gene.

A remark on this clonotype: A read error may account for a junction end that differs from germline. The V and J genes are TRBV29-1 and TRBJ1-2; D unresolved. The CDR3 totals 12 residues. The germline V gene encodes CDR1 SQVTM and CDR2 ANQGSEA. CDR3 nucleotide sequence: TGCAGCGTTTCTTGGAGGAACTATGGCTACGCCTTC. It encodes CSVSWRNYGYAF.

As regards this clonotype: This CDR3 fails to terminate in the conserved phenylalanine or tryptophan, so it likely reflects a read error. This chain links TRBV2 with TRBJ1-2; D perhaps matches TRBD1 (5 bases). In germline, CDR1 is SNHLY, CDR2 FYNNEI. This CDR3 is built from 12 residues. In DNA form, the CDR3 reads TGTGCCAGCAGGGAAGAAGGGGATGGCTACACCGTC. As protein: CASREEGDGYTV.

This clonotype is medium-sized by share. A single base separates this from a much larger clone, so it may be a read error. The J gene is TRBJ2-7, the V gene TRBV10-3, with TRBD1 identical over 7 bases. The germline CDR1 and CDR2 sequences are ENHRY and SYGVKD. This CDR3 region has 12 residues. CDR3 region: CAIGESGQEQYF. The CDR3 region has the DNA TGTGCCATCGGTGAGTCGGGACAGGAGCAGTACTTC.

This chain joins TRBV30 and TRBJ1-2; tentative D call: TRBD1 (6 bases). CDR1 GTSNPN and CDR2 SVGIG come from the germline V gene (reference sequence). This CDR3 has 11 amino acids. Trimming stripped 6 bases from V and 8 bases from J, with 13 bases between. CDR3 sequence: CACPGGGGYTF. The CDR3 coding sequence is TGTGCCTGCCCGGGTGGGGGCGGCTACACCTTC.

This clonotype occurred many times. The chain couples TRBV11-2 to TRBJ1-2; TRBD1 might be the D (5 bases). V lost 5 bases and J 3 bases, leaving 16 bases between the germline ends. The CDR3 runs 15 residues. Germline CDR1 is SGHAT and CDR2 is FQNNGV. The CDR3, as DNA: TGTGCCAGCAGCCAGCCGACAGAGATTTACTATGGCTACACCTTC. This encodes CASSQPTEIYYGYTF.

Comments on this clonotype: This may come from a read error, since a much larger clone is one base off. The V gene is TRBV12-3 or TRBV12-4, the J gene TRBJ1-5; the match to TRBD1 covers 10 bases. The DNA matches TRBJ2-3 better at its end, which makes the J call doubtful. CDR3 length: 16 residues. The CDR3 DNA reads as TGTGCCAGCAGTTCGATCCCCGACAGGGGGCATCAGCCCCAGTATTTT. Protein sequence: CASSSIPDRGHQPQYF.

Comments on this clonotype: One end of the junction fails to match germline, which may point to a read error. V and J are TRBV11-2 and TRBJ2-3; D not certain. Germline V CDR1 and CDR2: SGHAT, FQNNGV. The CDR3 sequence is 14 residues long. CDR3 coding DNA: TGTGCCAGCAGTACTCTAGTGGGTGAAGATGCGCAGTATTTC. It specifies CASSTLVGEDAQYF.

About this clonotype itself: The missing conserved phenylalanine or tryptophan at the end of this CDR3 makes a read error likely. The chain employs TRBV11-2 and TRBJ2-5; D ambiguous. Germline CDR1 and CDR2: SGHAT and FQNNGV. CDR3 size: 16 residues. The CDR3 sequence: CASSLGTAPKQETQYL. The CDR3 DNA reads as TGTGCCAGCAGCTTAGGTACGGCACCCAAACAAGAGACGCAGTACCTC.

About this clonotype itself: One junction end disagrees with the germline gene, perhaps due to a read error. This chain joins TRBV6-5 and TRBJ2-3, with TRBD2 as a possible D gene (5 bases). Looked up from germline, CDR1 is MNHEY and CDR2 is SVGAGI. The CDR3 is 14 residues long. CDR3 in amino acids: CASSYLLRGGTHYF. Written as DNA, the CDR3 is TGTGCCAGCAGTTATCTCCTCAGAGGAGGTACGCACTATTTT.

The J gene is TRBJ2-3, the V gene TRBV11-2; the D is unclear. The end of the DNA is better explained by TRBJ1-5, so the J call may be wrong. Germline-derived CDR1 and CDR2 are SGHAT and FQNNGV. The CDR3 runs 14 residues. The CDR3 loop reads CASSTPVGEDTQHF. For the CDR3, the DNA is TGTGCCAGCAGTACTCCAGTGGGTGAAGATACGCAGCATTTT.

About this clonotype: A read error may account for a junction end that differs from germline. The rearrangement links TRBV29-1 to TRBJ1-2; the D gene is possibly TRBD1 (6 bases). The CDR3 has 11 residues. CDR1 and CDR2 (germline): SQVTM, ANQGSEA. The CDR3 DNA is TGCGGCGTTGTCAAGGGGGGAGGCTACAACTTC. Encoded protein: CGVVKGGGYNF.

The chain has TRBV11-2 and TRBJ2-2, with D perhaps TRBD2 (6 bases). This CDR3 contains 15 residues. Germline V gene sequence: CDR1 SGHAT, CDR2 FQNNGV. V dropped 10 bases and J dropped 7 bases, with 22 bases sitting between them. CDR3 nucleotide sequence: TGTGCCAACATTGGCAAGCGGGCCGGAGACGGGGAGCTGTTTTTT. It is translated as CANIGKRAGDGELFF.

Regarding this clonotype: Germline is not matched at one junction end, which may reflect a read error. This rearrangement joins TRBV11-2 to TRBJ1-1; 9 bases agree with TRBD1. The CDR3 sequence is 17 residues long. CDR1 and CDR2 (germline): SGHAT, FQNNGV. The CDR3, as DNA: TGTGCAAGCAGCGCACAGCCGGGACAGGGCGGGAGAACCGAAGCTCTCTTT. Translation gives CASSAQPGQGGRTEALF.

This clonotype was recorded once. The CDR3 DNA reads as TGCAGTGCTGAGACTAGCGGCCAAGAGACCCAGTACTTC. Encoded protein: CSAETSGQETQYF. This sequence joins TRBV20-1 and TRBJ2-5; TRBD2 matches 9 bases. Germline CDR1 DFQATT, CDR2 SNEGSKA (reference sequence). The CDR3 runs 13 residues. With 5 bases clipped from V and 1 base from J, the junction kept 2 bases outside the gene matches.

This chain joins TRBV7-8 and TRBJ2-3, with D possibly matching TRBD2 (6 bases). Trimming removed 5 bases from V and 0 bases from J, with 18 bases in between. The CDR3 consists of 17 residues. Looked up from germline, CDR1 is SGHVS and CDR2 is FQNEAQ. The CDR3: CASSLIGGAGSTDTQYF. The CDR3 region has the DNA TGTGCCAGCAGCCTAATCGGAGGGGCGGGGAGCACAGATACGCAGTATTTT.

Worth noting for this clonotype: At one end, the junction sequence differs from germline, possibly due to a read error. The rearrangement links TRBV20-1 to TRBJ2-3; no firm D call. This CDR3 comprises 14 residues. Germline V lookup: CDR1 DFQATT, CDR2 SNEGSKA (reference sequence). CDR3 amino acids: CSAGDPIHTDTQFF. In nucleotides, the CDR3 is TGCAGTGCTGGAGACCCGATTCACACAGATACGCAGTTTTTT.

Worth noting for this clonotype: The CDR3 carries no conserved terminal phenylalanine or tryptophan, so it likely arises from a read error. The CDR3 here is CAWNKGNHGQYS. The CDR3 DNA follows: TGTGCCTGGAATAAGGGTAACCACGGGCAGTACTCC. The genes are TRBV30 and TRBJ2-7; D not certain. Germline CDR1 is GTSNPN and CDR2 is SVGIG (reference sequence). The CDR3 has 12 residues. Trimming took off 4 bases at V and 9 bases at J, with 16 bases between the two ends.

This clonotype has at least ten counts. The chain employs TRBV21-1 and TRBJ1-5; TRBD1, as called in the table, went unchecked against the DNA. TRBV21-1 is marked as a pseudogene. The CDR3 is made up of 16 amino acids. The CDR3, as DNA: TGTGCCAGCAGCAAAGCTTTCCGGGACGGGTTTTGGCCCCAGCATTTT. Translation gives CASSKAFRDGFWPQHF.

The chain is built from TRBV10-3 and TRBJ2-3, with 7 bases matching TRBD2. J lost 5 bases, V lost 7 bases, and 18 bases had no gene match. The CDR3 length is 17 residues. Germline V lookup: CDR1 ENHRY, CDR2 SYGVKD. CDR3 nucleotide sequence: TGTGCCATCAAAGGTTCAAGTGGTGGGAGGGCCAGAGATACGCAGTATTTT. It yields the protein CAIKGSSGGRARDTQYF.

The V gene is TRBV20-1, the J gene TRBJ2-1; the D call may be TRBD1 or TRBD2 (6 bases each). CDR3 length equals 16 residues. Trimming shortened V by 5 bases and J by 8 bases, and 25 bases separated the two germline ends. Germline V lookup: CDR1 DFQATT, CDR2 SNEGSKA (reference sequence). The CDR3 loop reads CSAPVREGGHVDEQFF. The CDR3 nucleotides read TGCAGTGCTCCTGTCCGAGAGGGGGGCCACGTTGATGAGCAGTTCTTC.

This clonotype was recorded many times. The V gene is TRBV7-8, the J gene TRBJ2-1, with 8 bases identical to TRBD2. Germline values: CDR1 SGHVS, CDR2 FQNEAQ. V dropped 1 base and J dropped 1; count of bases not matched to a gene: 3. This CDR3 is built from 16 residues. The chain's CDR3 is CASSLGGGGSYNEQFF. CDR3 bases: TGTGCCAGCAGCTTAGGGGGCGGGGGGTCCTACAATGAGCAGTTCTTC.

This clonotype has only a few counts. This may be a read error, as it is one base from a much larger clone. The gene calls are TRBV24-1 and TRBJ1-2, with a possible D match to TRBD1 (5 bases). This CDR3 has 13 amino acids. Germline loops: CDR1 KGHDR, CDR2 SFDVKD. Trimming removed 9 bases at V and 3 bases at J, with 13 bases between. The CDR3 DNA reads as TGTGCCACCGGTGCCCAGGGTGACTATGGCTACACCTTC. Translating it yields CATGAQGDYGYTF.

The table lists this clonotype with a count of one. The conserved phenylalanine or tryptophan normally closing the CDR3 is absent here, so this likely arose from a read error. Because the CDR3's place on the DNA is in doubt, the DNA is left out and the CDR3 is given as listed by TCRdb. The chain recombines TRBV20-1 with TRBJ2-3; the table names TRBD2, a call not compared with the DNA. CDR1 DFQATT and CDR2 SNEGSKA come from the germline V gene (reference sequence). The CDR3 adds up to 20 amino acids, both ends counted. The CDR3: CSASRPGLAGGPSNTDTKYL.

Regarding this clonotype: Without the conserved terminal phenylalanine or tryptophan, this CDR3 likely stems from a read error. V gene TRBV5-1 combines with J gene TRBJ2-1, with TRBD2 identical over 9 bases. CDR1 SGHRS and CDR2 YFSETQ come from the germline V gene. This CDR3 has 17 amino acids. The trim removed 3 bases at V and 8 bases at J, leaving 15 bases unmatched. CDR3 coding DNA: TGCGCCAGCAGCTCTGGGCGAGCGGGAGGCCCCGGCCATGAGCAGTTCTCC. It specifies CASSSGRAGGPGHEQFS.

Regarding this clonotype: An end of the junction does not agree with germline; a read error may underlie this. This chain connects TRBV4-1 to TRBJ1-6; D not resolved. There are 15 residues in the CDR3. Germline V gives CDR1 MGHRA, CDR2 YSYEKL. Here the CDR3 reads CAIQNLASGVSPLHF. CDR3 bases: TGTGCCATCCAAAACCTGGCATCTGGGGTCTCACCCCTCCACTTT.